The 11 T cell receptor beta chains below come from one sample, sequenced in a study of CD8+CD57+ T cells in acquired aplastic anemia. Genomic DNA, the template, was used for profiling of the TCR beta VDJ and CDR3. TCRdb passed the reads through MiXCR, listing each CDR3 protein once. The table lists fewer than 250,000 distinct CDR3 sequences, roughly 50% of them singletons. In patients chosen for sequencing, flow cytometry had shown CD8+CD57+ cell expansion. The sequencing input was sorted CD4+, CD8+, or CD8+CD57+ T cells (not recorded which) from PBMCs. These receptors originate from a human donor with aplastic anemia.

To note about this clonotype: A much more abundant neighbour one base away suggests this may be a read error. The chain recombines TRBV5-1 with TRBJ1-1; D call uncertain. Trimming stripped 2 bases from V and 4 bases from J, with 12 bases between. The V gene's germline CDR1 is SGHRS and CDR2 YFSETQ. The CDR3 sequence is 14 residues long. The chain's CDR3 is CASSFGRPGTEAFF. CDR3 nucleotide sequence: TGCGCCAGCAGCTTTGGCAGGCCGGGCACTGAAGCTTTCTTT.

The CDR3 region has the DNA TGTGCCAGCAGAGACAGGCAGTGGGAGAATCCACCCCTCCACTTT. This gives the protein CASRDRQWENPPLHF. V and J are TRBV6-6 and TRBJ1-6; D possibly corresponds to TRBD1 (6 bases). V was shortened by 6 bases and J by 11 bases, with 20 bases between the two germline ends. This CDR3 contains 15 residues. CDR1 and CDR2 from the germline V gene are MNHNY and SVGAGI (reference sequence).

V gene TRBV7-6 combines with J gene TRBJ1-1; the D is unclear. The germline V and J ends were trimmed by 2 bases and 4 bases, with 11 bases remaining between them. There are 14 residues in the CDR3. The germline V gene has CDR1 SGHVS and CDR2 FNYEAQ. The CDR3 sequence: CASSLSTRVTEAFF. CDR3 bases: TGTGCCAGCAGCTTATCGACACGGGTCACTGAAGCTTTCTTT. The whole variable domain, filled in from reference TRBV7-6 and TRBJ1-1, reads GAGVSQSPRYKVTKRGQDVALRCDPISGHVSLYWYRQALGQGPEFLTYFNYEAQQDKSGLPNDRFSAERPEGSISTLTIQRTEQRDSAMYRCASSLSTRVTEAFFGQGTRLTVV.

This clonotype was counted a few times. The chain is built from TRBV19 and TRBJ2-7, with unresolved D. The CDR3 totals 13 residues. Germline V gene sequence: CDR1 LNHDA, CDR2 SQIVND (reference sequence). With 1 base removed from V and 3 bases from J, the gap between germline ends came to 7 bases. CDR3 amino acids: CASSIVLSYEQYF. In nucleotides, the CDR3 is TGTGCCAGTAGTATAGTTTTGAGCTACGAGCAGTACTTC.

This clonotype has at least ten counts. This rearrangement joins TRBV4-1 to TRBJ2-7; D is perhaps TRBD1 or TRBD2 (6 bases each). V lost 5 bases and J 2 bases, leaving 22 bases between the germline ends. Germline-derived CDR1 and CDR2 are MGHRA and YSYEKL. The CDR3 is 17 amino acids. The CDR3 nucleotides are TGCGCCAGCAGCAAGGGGGACGGCAGAGGAGGGGCCTACGAGCAGTACTTC. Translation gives CASSKGDGRGGAYEQYF.

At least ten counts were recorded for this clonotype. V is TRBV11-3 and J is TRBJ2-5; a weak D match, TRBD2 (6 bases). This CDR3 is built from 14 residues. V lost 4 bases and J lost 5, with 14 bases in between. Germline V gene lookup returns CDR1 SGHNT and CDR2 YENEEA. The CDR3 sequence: CASSSGGSSETQYF. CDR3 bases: TGTGCCAGCAGCTCAGGAGGGTCATCGGAGACCCAGTACTTC.

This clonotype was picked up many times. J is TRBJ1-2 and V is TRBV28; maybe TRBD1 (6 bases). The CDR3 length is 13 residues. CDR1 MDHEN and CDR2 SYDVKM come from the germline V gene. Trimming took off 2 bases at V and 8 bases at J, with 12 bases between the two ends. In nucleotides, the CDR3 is TGTGCCAGCAGTTTAAGACAGGCCCTGGGCTACACCTTC. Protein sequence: CASSLRQALGYTF.

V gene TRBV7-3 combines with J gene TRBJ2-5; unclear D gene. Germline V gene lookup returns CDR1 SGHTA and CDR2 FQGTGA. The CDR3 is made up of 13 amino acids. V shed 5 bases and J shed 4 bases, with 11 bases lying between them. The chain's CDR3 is CASSPEAAETQYF. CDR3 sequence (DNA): TGTGCCAGCAGCCCAGAGGCGGCAGAGACCCAGTACTTC.

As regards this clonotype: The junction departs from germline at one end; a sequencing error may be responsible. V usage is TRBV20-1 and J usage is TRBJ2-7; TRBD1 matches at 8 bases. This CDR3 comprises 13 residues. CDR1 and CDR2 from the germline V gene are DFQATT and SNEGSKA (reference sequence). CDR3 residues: CSATDRAHYAQYF. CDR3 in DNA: TGCAGTGCCACGGACAGGGCCCATTACGCGCAGTACTTC.

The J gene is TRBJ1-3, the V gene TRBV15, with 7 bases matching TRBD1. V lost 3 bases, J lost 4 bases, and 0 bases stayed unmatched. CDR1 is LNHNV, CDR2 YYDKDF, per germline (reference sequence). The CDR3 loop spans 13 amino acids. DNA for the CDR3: TGTGCCACCAGCAGGGACAGGGGAAACACCATATATTTT. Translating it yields CATSRDRGNTIYF. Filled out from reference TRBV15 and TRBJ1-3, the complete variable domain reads DAMVIQNPRYQVTQFGKPVTLSCSQTLNHNVMYWYQQKSSQAPKLLFHYYDKDFNNEADTPDNFQSRRPNTSFCFLDIRSPGLGDTAMYLCATSRDRGNTIYFGEGSWLTVV.

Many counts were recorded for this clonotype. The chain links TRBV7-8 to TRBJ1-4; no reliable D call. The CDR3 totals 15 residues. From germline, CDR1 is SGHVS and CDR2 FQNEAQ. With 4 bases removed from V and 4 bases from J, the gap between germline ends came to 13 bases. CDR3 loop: CASSSTSGYNEKLFF. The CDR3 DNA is TGTGCCAGCAGCTCCACCTCGGGTTATAATGAAAAACTGTTTTTT.